This T cell receptor beta chain was captured in a study of beta chain features in type 1 diabetes. The CDR3 has 14 amino acids. V lost 5 bases, J lost 8 bases, and 8 bases stayed unmatched. Looked up from germline, CDR1 is SGHAT and CDR2 is FQNNGV. This clone was found a few times. Its antigen remains unidentified. cDNA synthesis used the whole RNA isolate, giving expressed TCRB sequences. TCRdb's table, derived via immunoSEQ multiplex PCR, lists solely in-frame clones and lacks some. The table lists 600,000 to 700,000 clones, roughly 13% of them singletons. Study-wide findings and caveats: For Type 1 diabetes patients, all four CD4+ subsets carried TCRB CDR3s that were moderately but significantly shorter.

The origin of this receptor is a young man with type 1 diabetes. The specimen was naive CD4+ T cells from blood. The chain is built from TRBV11-2 and TRBJ2-1, with TRBD2 matching 8 bases. In DNA, the CDR3 is TGTGCCAGCAGCAAAACCGGGACTAGGGATGAGCAGTTCTTC. Translating it yields CASSKTGTRDEQFF.